The 8 T cell receptor beta chains listed next were all sequenced from one sample in a study of OX40 agonist ivuxolimab in advanced cancers. Profiled with immunoSEQ multiplex PCR; TCRdb holds only in-frame clones, not every one. The table has about 70,000 clones, around 90% seen once. The sample consisted of CD4+ or CD8+ T cells sorted from blood, taken in a trial of the OX40 agonist ivuxolimab. The receptor set was obtained from an adult with an advanced solid tumor such as melanoma, head and neck, liver or kidney cancer.

As regards this clone: The germline gene is not matched at one end of the junction; a read error may be the cause. The chain uses TRBV7-6 and TRBJ1-1; D ambiguous. This CDR3 spans 14 amino acids. Looked up from germline, CDR1 is SGHVS and CDR2 is FNYEAQ. In DNA, the CDR3 is TGTGCCGGCAGCCCGAGAGGGAAGAACACTGAAGCTTTCTTT. It encodes CAGSPRGKNTEAFF.

This chain links TRBV4-1 with TRBJ2-5, with 11 bases matching TRBD2. The CDR3 consists of 17 residues. The trim removed 1 base at V and 5 bases at J, leaving 9 bases unmatched. Germline values: CDR1 MGHRA, CDR2 YSYEKL. The CDR3: CASSQAGLAVPDETQYF. For the CDR3, the DNA is TGCGCCAGCAGCCAAGCGGGACTAGCGGTGCCTGACGAGACCCAGTACTTC.

The J gene is TRBJ2-5, the V gene TRBV29-1; TRBD2 matches at 7 bases. This CDR3 is 12 amino acids long. V was clipped by 7 bases and J by 3 bases; unmatched bases: 5. Germline loops: CDR1 SQVTM, CDR2 ANQGSEA. The CDR3 loop is CSALLAEETQYF. CDR3 DNA sequence: TGCAGCGCCCTCCTAGCGGAAGAGACCCAGTACTTC.

The genes are TRBV7-2 and TRBJ2-7; TRBD2 matches at 14 bases. The CDR3 is made up of 16 amino acids. Per the germline V gene, CDR1 is SGHTA and CDR2 is FQGNSA. The V and J ends lost 5 bases and 4 bases, in that order; junction bases with no gene match: 7. The CDR3 DNA reads as TGTGCCAGCAGCGCGGGACTAGCGGGAGATCGGTACGAGCAGTACTTC. It encodes CASSAGLAGDRYEQYF.

This sequence joins TRBV5-1 and TRBJ2-7; 7 bases match TRBD1. The CDR3 contains 14 residues. The V gene's germline CDR1 is SGHRS and CDR2 YFSETQ. Germline trimming cut 4 bases from V and 1 base from J; bases unmatched to any gene: 5. CDR3 in amino acids: CASSAGTASYEQYF. Written as DNA, the CDR3 is TGCGCCAGCAGCGCCGGGACAGCGTCCTACGAGCAGTACTTC. The whole variable domain, filled in from reference TRBV5-1 and TRBJ2-7, reads KAGVTQTPRYLIKTRGQQVTLSCSPISGHRSVSWYQQTPGQGLQFLFEYFSETQRNKGNFPGRFSGRQFSNSRSEMNVSTLELGDSALYLCASSAGTASYEQYFGPGTRLTVT.

V is TRBV2 and J is TRBJ2-1; no reliable D call. The V end was cut by 3 bases, the J end by 5 bases, with 5 bases between. Per the germline V gene, CDR1 is SNHLY and CDR2 is FYNNEI. The CDR3 is made up of 12 amino acids. CDR3 sequence (DNA): TGTGCCAGCAGTGAGCGTAACAATGAGCAGTTCTTC. It is translated as CASSERNNEQFF.

The DNA of the CDR3 is TGTGCCAGTAGTATAAGGGGGCGGAACGGGGAGCTGTTTTTT. It translates to CASSIRGRNGELFF. The chain combines TRBV19 with TRBJ2-2; 7 bases fit TRBD1. This CDR3 is 14 amino acids long. Germline V gene data show CDR1 as LNHDA and CDR2 as SQIVND (reference sequence). Trimming took 2 bases from V and 7 from J; bases not matched to a gene: 4.

This clone was counted only a few times. The chain uses TRBV28 and TRBJ1-2, with D tentatively TRBD1 (5 bases). Trimming left V 5 bases short and J 9 bases short, with 10 bases between. The CDR3 is 11 residues long. Germline V gene data show CDR1 as MDHEN and CDR2 as SYDVKM. CDR3 sequence: CASSTGRSYTF. CDR3 DNA: TGTGCCAGCAGTACGGGACGCAGCTACACCTTC.